The TCR beta chain under discussion was sequenced for a study of cytomegalovirus exposure and HLA in healthy donors. For the study at large: Unique TCRs numbering about 85 million, obtained from HLA-typed donors, made up an early data release. General observations from the study: In a later analysis, most CMV-associated TCR beta chains appeared HLA-restricted. TCR beta V- and J-gene trimming was later associated with a missense DCLRE1C variant.

Comment on this clone: Its antigen remains unknown. The same CDR3 also results from other DNA sequences found in this sample.

PCR used 60 Vbeta primers and 13 Jbeta primers. Sequencing used immunoSEQ multiplex PCR; TCRdb keeps in-frame clones, though not all of them. The sample includes around 44,000 clones. The donors gave bone marrow, and they were healthy. The clonotype originates from a male donor in good health and CMV-seropositive. The specimen sequenced was PBMCs.

The CDR3 sequence: CASSVYGGQETQYF. The CDR3 DNA is TGTGCCAGCAGCGTGTACGGGGGGCAGGAGACCCAGTACTTC. This chain joins TRBV9 and TRBJ2-5; TRBD2 might be the D (7 bases). CDR1 and CDR2 from the germline V gene are SGDLS and YYNGEE. V was trimmed by 2 bases and J by 5 bases, leaving 13 bases between them. CDR3 length: 14 residues.